This T cell receptor (beta chain) comes out of a study of cytomegalovirus exposure and HLA in healthy donors. Study-wide results and limits: It was approximately 150 TCR beta chains that were listed as cytomegalovirus-associated. Specific recognition of CMV antigens was confirmed in vitro for a few chains (all CMV-associated). First-cohort TCR clusters were later found to tend to co-occur in the roughly 130 validation repertoires.

The CDR3 covers 13 residues. Germline V gene lookup returns CDR1 MDHEN and CDR2 SYDVKM. V lost 6 bases to trimming and J lost 1 base, with 9 bases between them. As concerns this clone: The antigen is not known.

Generated by immunoSEQ multiplex PCR, the TCRdb table keeps only in-frame clones and is missing some. The sample yields 250,000 to 400,000 clones, approximately 91% seen once. The sequencing input was PBMCs. The receptor comes from a man aged 25 to 40 in good health and CMV-seronegative. The V gene is TRBV28, the J gene TRBJ1-1; D ambiguous. The CDR3 DNA follows: TGTGCCAGCAGACCAACTTCGAACACTGAAGCTTTCTTT. Amino acids: CASRPTSNTEAFF.